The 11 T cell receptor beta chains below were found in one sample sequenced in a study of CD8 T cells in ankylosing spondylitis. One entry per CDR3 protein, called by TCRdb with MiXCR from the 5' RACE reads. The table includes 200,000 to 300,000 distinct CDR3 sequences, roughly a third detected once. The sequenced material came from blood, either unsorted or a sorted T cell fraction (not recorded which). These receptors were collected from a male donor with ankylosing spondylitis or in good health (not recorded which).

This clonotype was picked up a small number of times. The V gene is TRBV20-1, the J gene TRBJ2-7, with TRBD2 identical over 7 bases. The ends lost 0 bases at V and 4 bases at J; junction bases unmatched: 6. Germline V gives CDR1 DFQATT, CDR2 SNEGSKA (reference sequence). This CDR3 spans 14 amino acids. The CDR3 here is CSARDYGRTYEQYF. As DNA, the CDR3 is TGCAGTGCTAGAGACTACGGGAGGACGTACGAGCAGTACTTC.

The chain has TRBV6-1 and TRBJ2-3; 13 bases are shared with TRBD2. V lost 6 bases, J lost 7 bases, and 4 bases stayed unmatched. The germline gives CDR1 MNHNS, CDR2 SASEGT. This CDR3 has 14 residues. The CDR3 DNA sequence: TGTGCCAGCAGAACTAGCGGGGGGGCTTATACGCAGTATTTT. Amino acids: CASRTSGGAYTQYF.

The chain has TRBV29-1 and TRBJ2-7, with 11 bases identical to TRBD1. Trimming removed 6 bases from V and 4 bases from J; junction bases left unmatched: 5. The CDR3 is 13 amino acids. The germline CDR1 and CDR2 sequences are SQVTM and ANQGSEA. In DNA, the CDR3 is TGCAGCGTCCGGACAGGGGGCCCATACGAGCAGTACTTC. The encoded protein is CSVRTGGPYEQYF.

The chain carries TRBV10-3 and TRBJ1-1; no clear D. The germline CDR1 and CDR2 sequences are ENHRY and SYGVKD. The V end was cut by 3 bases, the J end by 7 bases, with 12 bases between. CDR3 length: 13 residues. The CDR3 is CAISDFTDGEAFF. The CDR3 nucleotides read TGTGCCATCAGTGACTTCACGGACGGTGAAGCTTTCTTT.

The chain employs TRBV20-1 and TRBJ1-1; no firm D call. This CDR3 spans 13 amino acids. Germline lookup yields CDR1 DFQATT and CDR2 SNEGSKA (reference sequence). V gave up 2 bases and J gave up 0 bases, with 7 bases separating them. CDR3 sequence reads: CSARRVLNTEAFF. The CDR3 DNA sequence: TGCAGTGCTAGAAGGGTGTTGAACACTGAAGCTTTCTTT.

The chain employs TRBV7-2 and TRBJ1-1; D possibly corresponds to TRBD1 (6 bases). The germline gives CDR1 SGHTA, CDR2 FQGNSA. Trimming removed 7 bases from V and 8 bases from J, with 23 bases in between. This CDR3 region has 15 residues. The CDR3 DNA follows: TGTGCCAGCACCACGGACAGTTCCCTCGGGGAGGAAGCTTTCTTT. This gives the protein CASTTDSSLGEEAFF.

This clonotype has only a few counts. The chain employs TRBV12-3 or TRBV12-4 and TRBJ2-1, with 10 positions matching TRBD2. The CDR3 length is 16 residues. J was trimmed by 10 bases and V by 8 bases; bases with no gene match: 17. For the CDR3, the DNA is TGTGCCAGCGGCGAAGCGGGGGGGCGGAGTGGAAACGAGCAGTTCTTC. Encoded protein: CASGEAGGRSGNEQFF.

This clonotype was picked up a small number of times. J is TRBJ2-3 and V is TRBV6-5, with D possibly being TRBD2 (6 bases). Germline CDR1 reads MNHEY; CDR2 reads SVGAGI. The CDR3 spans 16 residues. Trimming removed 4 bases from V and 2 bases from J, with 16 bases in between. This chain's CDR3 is CASSFTQGLYTDTQYF. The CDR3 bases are TGTGCCAGCAGTTTCACCCAGGGACTCTACACAGATACGCAGTATTTT.

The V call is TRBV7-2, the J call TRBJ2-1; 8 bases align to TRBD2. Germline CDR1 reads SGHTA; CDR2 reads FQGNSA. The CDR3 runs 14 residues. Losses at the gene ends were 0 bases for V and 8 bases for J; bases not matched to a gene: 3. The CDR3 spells CASSLALAGHEQFF. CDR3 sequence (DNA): TGTGCCAGCAGCTTAGCCCTAGCGGGTCATGAGCAGTTCTTC.

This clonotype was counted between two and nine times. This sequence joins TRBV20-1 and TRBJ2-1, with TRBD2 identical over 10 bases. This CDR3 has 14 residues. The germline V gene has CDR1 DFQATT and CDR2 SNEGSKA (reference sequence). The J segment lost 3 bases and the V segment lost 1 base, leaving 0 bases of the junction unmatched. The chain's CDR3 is CSARASGGYNEQFF. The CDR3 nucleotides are TGCAGTGCTAGAGCTAGCGGGGGCTACAATGAGCAGTTCTTC.

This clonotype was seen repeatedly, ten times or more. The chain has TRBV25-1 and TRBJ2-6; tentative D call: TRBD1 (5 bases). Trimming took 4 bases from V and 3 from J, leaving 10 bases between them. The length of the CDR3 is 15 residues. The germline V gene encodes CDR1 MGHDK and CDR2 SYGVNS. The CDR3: CASSGRVNGANVLTF. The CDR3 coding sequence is TGTGCCAGCAGTGGCAGGGTGAATGGGGCCAACGTCCTGACTTTC.